The TCR beta chain under discussion was sequenced for a study of control samples from healthy donors and cancer patients. Generated by immunoSEQ multiplex PCR, the TCRdb table keeps only in-frame clones and is missing some. The sample lists about 83,000 clones, 91% occurring once. Trimming shortened V by 4 bases and J by 2 bases, and 8 bases separated the two germline ends. The CDR3 totals 13 residues. Germline V gene data show CDR1 as SGHTA and CDR2 as FQGNSA. The J gene is TRBJ2-5, the V gene TRBV7-2; D call uncertain. Sequencing was carried out using blood. The sequence was obtained from a man over 45 in good health. CDR3 in DNA: TGTGCCAGCAGCTGGGGATTTCAAGAGACCCAGTACTTC. Its protein is CASSWGFQETQYF.